This entry features one TCR beta chain sequence. Its specificity is unknown. These data are taken from a study of CD8 T cells in ankylosing spondylitis. TCRdb recomputed calls from the 5' RACE reads with MiXCR, one row per CDR3 protein. Of about 250,000 distinct CDR3 sequences in the sample, roughly 32% were seen once. Trimming left V 7 bases short and J 2 bases short, with 16 bases between. Germline V gene sequence: CDR1 SQVTM, CDR2 ANQGSEA. The length of the CDR3 is 14 residues. Study-level findings and limits: The authors found the disease-linked clones to be CD8+ and relatively rare in peripheral blood. Earlier work had already found some motif variants in reactive arthritis synovial fluid and blood.

The chain carries TRBV29-1 and TRBJ2-3; tentative D call: TRBD2 (6 bases). This clonotype was obtained from a male donor with ankylosing spondylitis or in good health (not recorded which). The sample consisted of blood, either unsorted or a sorted T cell fraction (not recorded which). This chain's CDR3 is CSAARERSTDTQYF. CDR3 coding DNA: TGCAGCGCAGCCCGGGAGAGGTCCACAGATACGCAGTATTTT.